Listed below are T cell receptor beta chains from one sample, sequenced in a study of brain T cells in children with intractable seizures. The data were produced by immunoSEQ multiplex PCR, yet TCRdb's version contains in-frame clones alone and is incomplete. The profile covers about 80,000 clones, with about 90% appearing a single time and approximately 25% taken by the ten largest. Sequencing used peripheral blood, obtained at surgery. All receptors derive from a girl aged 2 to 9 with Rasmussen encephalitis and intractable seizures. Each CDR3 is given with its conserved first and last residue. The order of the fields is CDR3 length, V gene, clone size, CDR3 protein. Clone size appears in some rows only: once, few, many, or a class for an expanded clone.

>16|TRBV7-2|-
CASSLQPTGLGYEQYF
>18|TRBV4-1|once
CASSQAAGDVSRGNTIYF
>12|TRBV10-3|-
CAISDMGWEQFF
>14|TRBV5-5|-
CASSLMTVQETQYF
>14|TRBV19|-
CASSLTGKPYEQYF
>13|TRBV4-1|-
CASSQVVTDTQYF
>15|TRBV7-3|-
CASSLAGGGFDEQFF
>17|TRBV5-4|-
CASSSYSRGLGNSPLHF
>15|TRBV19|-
CASSRAGDSNQPQHF
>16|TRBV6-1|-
CASSEGVSGGQETQYF
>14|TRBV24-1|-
CATSDSDRQDGYTF
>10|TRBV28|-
CASSSTEAFF
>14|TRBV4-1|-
CASSQGEGLTEAFF
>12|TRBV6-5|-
CASKGSNQPQHF
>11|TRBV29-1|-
CSVAASYEQYF
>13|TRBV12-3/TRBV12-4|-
CASSYPPGDTQYF
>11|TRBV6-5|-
CASKAGGELFF
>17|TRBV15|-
CATSRTTRSSYNSPLHF
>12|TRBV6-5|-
CASSGAGDEQFF
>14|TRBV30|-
CAWSLGSGGYEQFF
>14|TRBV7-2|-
CASSSPTGNQPQHF
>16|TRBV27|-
CASRGMWGQGASEQYF
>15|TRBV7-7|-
CASSAGGTSNQPQHF
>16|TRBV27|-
CASSFIGRSLYNEQFF
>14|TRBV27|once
CASSLSGYNSPLHF